This T cell receptor beta chain was obtained from a study of blood T cell repertoires in COVID-19. On the study more broadly: The samples span acute and convalescent COVID-19 from the United States, Italy and Spain.

The table came from immunoSEQ multiplex PCR; TCRdb's copy has only in-frame clones and leaves some out. The profile covers 230,000 or so clones, with 81% appearing a single time and around 7% taken by the ten largest. V was pared by 7 bases and J by 3 bases, with 10 bases between. CDR3 length: 13 residues. Germline V gene sequence: CDR1 SGHTA, CDR2 FQGNSA. The sample taken for sequencing was peripheral blood. The chain employs TRBV7-2 and TRBJ2-1, with D perhaps TRBD2 (6 bases). The sequence derives from a woman older than 75 with COVID-19, enrolled during active disease. The CDR3 DNA follows: TGTGCCAGCACCTTTAGCGGCTACAATGAGCAGTTCTTC. Encoded protein: CASTFSGYNEQFF.